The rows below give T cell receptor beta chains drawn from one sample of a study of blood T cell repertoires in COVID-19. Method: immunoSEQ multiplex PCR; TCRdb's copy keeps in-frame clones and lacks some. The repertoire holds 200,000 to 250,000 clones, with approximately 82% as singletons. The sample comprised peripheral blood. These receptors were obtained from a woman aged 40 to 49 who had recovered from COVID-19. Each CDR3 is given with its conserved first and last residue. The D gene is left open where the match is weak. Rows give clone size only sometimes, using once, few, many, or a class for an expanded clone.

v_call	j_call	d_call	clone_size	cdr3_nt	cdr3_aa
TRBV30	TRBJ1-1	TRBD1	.	TGTGCCTGGAGTGTTACAGGGGCGGCTTTCTTT	CAWSVTGAAFF
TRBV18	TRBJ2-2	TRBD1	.	TGTGCCAGCTCACGGGACAGGATGGACACCGGGGAGCTGTTTTTT	CASSRDRMDTGELFF
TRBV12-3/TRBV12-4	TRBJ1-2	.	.	TGTGCCAGCAGTTTGGCGGGCAACTATGGCTACACCTTC	CASSLAGNYGYTF
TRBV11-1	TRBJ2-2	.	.	TGTGCCAGCAGCTCCATGAGAACCGGGGAGCTGTTTTTT	CASSSMRTGELFF
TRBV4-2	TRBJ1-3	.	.	TGTGCCAGCAGCCAGCCTACGACAAGCTCTGGAAACACCATATATTTT	CASSQPTTSSGNTIYF
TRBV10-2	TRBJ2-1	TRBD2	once	TGCGCCAGCAGTGATAGCGGGGGGGCCTGGAATGAGCAGTTCTTC	CASSDSGGAWNEQFF
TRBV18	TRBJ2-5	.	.	TGTGCCAGCTCACCAGCACCCAGGGAAGAGACCCAGTACTTC	CASSPAPREETQYF
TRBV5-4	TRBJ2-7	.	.	TGTGCCAGCAGCTTTCCCGGACATCTCGACGAGCAGTACTTC	CASSFPGHLDEQYF
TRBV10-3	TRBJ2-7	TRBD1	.	TGTGCCATCAAGCCGGGACAGGGAGGTGACGAGCAGTACTTC	CAIKPGQGGDEQYF
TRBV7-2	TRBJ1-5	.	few	TGTGCCAGCAGCACATATCAGGGCGGTCAGCCCCAGCATTTT	CASSTYQGGQPQHF
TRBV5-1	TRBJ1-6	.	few	TGCGCCAGCAGCTTGGCGGGCAGCGGGAATTCACCCCTCCACTTT	CASSLAGSGNSPLHF
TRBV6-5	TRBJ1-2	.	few	TGTGCCAGCAGTTACATGGCAGGGTGGGGTGGCTACACCTTC	CASSYMAGWGGYTF
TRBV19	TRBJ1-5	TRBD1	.	TGTGCCAGTAGTACGAGCGGTGGGGGACAGGGAGCTTTACAGCCCCAGCATTTT	CASSTSGGGQGALQPQHF
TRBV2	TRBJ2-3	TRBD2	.	TGTGCCAGCAGTGATGCTAGCGGGGGGGATACGCAGTATTTT	CASSDASGGDTQYF
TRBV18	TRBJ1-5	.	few	TGTGCCAGCTCACCGGGAGAGTCTCAGCCCCAGCATTTT	CASSPGESQPQHF
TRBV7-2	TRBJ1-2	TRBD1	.	TGTGCCAGCAGCTTAGAGACAGGGAGCGGCTACACCTTC	CASSLETGSGYTF
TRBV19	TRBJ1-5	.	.	TGTGCCAGTAAACAGGGCAATCAGCCCCAGCATTTT	CASKQGNQPQHF
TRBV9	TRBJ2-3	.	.	TGTGCCAGCAGCGTCGACAGAGATACGCAGTATTTT	CASSVDRDTQYF
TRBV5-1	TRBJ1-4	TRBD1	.	TGCGCCAGCAGAAAGGGACAGGGTCAAGAAAAACTGTTTTTT	CASRKGQGQEKLFF
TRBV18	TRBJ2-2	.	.	TGTGCCAGCTCACAGATCGGGCCAGCGGAGGCGAACACCGGGGAGCTGTTTTTT	CASSQIGPAEANTGELFF
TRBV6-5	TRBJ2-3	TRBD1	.	TGTGCCAGCATTCGGACAGGGGTTAGTACAGATACGCAGTATTTT	CASIRTGVSTDTQYF
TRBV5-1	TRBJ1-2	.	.	TGCGCCAGCAGCTTGGGGAATACCGGGTCCTCCTATGGCTACACCTTC	CASSLGNTGSSYGYTF
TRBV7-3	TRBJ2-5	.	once	TGTGCCAGCAGCCTGGGACTGAGGGAGACCCAGTACTTC	CASSLGLRETQYF
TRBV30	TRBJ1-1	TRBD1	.	TGTGCCTGGAGTGGTGACAGGGGCACTGAAGCTTTCTTT	CAWSGDRGTEAFF
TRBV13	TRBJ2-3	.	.	TGTGCCAGCAGCTTATCACATATCACAGATACGCAGTATTTT	CASSLSHITDTQYF
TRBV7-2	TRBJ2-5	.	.	TGTGCCAGCAGCACCTACCCTCAAGAGACCCAGTACTTC	CASSTYPQETQYF
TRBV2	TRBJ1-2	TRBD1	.	TGTGCCAGCAGTACCCCAGAAACGGACAGGGGAGATGGCTACACCTTC	CASSTPETDRGDGYTF